These 28 T cell receptor beta chains were sequenced from one sample in a study of read filtering for tumor transcriptome and immune sequencing. The library was built from 400 to 500 ng RNA with molecular barcoded adaptors for alpha/delta and beta/gamma chains. One entry per CDR3 protein results from TCRdb running MiXCR on the reads. This sample carries 40,000 or so distinct CDR3 sequences, approximately 12% of them seen once, and the ten largest clones take around 32%. The material sequenced was a population of CD138-negative cells sorted from bone marrow. The receptors were sampled from a donor at least 40 years old with multiple myeloma.

Ten or more counts support this clonotype. CDR3 DNA sequence: TGTGCCAGCAGCGTATTTAGCGGGGGGGCCAGAGATACGCAGTATTTT. This gives the protein CASSVFSGGARDTQYF. The rearrangement uses TRBV9 and TRBJ2-3; 11 bases fit TRBD2. The CDR3 length is 16 residues. V was clipped by 1 base and J by 5 bases; unmatched bases: 6. From germline, CDR1 is SGDLS and CDR2 YYNGEE. The full variable domain, completed using reference TRBV9 and TRBJ2-3, is DSGVTQTPKHLITATGQRVTLRCSPRSGDLSVYWYQQSLDQGLQFLIQYYNGEERAKGNILERFSAQQFPDLHSELNLSSLELGDSALYFCASSVFSGGARDTQYFGPGTRLTVL.

Concerning this clonotype itself: A far larger clone is one base from this, pointing to a likely read error. This sequence joins TRBV7-2 and TRBJ1-1; D may be TRBD1 (5 bases). Germline-derived CDR1 and CDR2 are SGHTA and FQGNSA. This CDR3 comprises 13 residues. The CDR3 DNA follows: TGTGGCAGCAGCGGTGGGGGGAGCACTGAAGCTTTCTTT. It specifies CGSSGGGSTEAFF.

About this clonotype: A read error is likely here: a far larger clone is one base away. V gene TRBV2 combines with J gene TRBJ1-1, with no clear D. Germline V gives CDR1 SNHLY, CDR2 FYNNEI. The ends were cut back, 6 bases at V and 5 bases at J, with 10 bases in the middle. The CDR3 contains 12 residues. In DNA, the CDR3 is TGTGCCAGCAGAGGAGACGGTACTGAAGCTTTCTTT. This gives the protein CASRGDGTEAFF.

Concerning this clonotype itself: A much larger clonotype is one base distant, so this may be a read error. V is TRBV13 and J is TRBJ2-1; the D gene could be TRBD1 or TRBD2 (5 bases each). The CDR3 has 15 amino acids. Germline V lookup: CDR1 PRHDT, CDR2 FYEKMQ (reference sequence). CDR3 bases: TGTGCCAGCAGCTTGGGCCAGGGCGACTACAGTGAGCAGTTCTTC. Amino acids: CASSLGQGDYSEQFF.

This clonotype has more than one count but fewer than ten. This clone may be a read error of a much larger clone one base away. The chain combines TRBV28 with TRBJ2-6, with D maybe TRBD1 (5 bases). The germline CDR1 and CDR2 sequences are MDHEN and SYDVKM. This CDR3 is built from 12 residues. The CDR3 region has the DNA TGTGCCAGCAATAGTGGGGCCCACGTCCTGACTTTC. Its protein product is CASNSGAHVLTF. Full variable domain (rest looked up from reference TRBV28 and TRBJ2-6): DVKVTQSSRYLVKRTGEKVFLECVQDMDHENMFWYRQDPGLGLRLIYFSYDVKMKEKGDIPEGYSVSREKKERFSLILESASTNQTSMYLCASNSGAHVLTFGAGSRLTVL.

This clonotype was seen repeatedly, ten times or more. The CDR3 sequence: CASSLNPANEQFF. The CDR3 region has the DNA TGTGCCAGCAGCTTAAACCCCGCCAATGAGCAGTTCTTC. The rearrangement uses TRBV7-3 and TRBJ2-1, with D unresolved. CDR3 size: 13 residues. Germline V gene data show CDR1 as SGHTA and CDR2 as FQGTGA. V lost 1 base and J 6 bases, leaving 7 bases between the germline ends. The whole variable domain, filled in from reference TRBV7-3 and TRBJ2-1, reads GAGVSQTPSNKVTEKGKYVELRCDPISGHTALYWYRQSLGQGPEFLIYFQGTGAADDSGLPNDRFFAVRPEGSVSTLKIQRTERGDSAVYLCASSLNPANEQFFGPGTRLTVL.

This clonotype was found many times. This chain uses TRBV7-9 with TRBJ2-4, with D possibly being TRBD2 (5 bases). This CDR3 has 15 residues. Per the germline V gene, CDR1 is SEHNR and CDR2 is FQNEAQ (reference sequence). The V and J ends lost 2 bases and 0 bases respectively, with 8 bases between them. CDR3 sequence reads: CASSLSGLAKNIQYF. The CDR3 DNA sequence: TGTGCCAGCAGCTTATCTGGACTAGCCAAAAACATTCAGTACTTC.

This clonotype was counted at least ten times. The chain joins TRBV29-1 to TRBJ2-7, with TRBD1 identical over 9 bases. This CDR3 comprises 13 residues. CDR1 and CDR2 from the germline V gene are SQVTM and ANQGSEA. The CDR3: CTPWTGELYEQYF. The DNA for the CDR3 is TGCACCCCATGGACAGGGGAATTGTACGAGCAGTACTTC.

Turning to this clonotype: Because the CDR3's place on the DNA is in doubt, the DNA is left out and the CDR3 is given as listed by TCRdb. The V call is TRBV29-1, the J call TRBJ1-1; the table names TRBD1, a call not compared with the DNA. CDR1 SQVTM and CDR2 ANQGSEA come from the germline V gene. The CDR3 is 12 amino acids in total, end residues counted. CDR3 amino acids: CSVGRGAGEALF.

This clonotype was counted many times. This chain connects TRBV2 to TRBJ2-1; 15 nucleotides match TRBD2. V gave up 4 bases and J gave up 9 bases; unmatched junction bases: 1. The germline CDR1 and CDR2 sequences are SNHLY and FYNNEI. The CDR3 covers 14 residues. The CDR3 region has the DNA TGTGCCAGCAGTGGGACTAGCGGGGGGGCTGAGCAGTTCTTC. Amino acid sequence: CASSGTSGGAEQFF.

This clonotype was seen repeatedly, ten times or more. The J gene is TRBJ2-3, the V gene TRBV11-2; 10 positions match TRBD2. The ends lost 8 bases at V and 2 bases at J; junction bases unmatched: 7. The CDR3 contains 15 residues. CDR1 and CDR2 from the germline V gene are SGHAT and FQNNGV. CDR3 amino acids: CASSRTSGLTDTQYF. CDR3 in DNA: TGTGCCAGCTCCCGGACTAGCGGACTCACAGATACGCAGTATTTT.

Concerning this clonotype itself: A far larger clone is a single base away, which makes a read error likely. V is TRBV6-4 and J is TRBJ1-4; D is ambiguous. CDR3 length: 12 amino acids. CDR1 is MRHNA, CDR2 SNTAGT, per germline. The CDR3 loop is CASIHPTDTRYF. DNA of the CDR3: TGTGCCAGCATTCACCCGACCGATACGCGGTATTTT.

This clonotype was observed at least ten times. The rearrangement uses TRBV4-2 and TRBJ1-1; tentatively, D is TRBD1 (5 bases). Trimming removed 0 bases from V and 1 base from J, with 9 bases in between. The germline CDR1 and CDR2 sequences are LGHNA and YNFKEQ. This CDR3 comprises 15 residues. CDR3 sequence: CASSQDPGTNTEAFF. CDR3 nucleotide sequence: TGTGCCAGCAGCCAAGATCCAGGGACGAACACTGAAGCTTTCTTT.

This clonotype was seen more than once but under ten times. The chain carries TRBV27 and TRBJ2-5; D call uncertain. Germline CDR1 reads MNHEY; CDR2 reads SMNVEV (reference sequence). The CDR3 has 12 amino acids. The V and J ends lost 4 bases and 4 bases respectively, with 7 bases between them. CDR3 DNA sequence: TGTGCCAGCAGTTCCATCGGAGAGACCCAGTACTTC. Protein sequence: CASSSIGETQYF.

At least ten counts were recorded for this clonotype. The gene calls are TRBV3-1 and TRBJ2-5; D is ambiguous. This CDR3 is 18 amino acids long. CDR1 and CDR2 (germline): LGHDT, YNNKEL (reference sequence). V was cut by 2 bases and J by 0 bases, with 19 bases left in between. DNA for the CDR3: TGTGCCAGCAGCCAACGCTGGCAGGTCAACCCATACCAAGAGACCCAGTACTTC. Its translation is CASSQRWQVNPYQETQYF.

There are many counts of this clonotype. V is TRBV19 and J is TRBJ1-1; D remains unclear. V was clipped by 7 bases and J by 0 bases, with 3 bases between them. The CDR3 runs 11 residues. Germline-derived CDR1 and CDR2 are LNHDA and SQIVND (reference sequence). DNA of the CDR3: TGTGCCAGTATTATGAACACTGAAGCTTTCTTT. This codes for CASIMNTEAFF.

At least ten counts were recorded for this clonotype. This rearrangement joins TRBV28 to TRBJ1-4, with a tentative D call TRBD1 (6 bases). The CDR3 is made up of 16 amino acids. V dropped 3 bases and J dropped 7 bases, with 18 bases sitting between them. The V gene's germline CDR1 is MDHEN and CDR2 SYDVKM. CDR3 coding DNA: TGTGCCAGCAGTTTTTCCTCAGGGGCGGGGGGTGAAAAACTGTTTTTT. Amino acids: CASSFSSGAGGEKLFF. Full variable domain (missing parts from reference TRBV28 and TRBJ1-4): DVKVTQSSRYLVKRTGEKVFLECVQDMDHENMFWYRQDPGLGLRLIYFSYDVKMKEKGDIPEGYSVSREKKERFSLILESASTNQTSMYLCASSFSSGAGGEKLFFGSGTQLSVL.

This clonotype was seen only once. The gene calls are TRBV6-1 and TRBJ1-1; tentative D call: TRBD1 (5 bases). V was clipped by 4 bases and J by 4 bases, with 13 bases between them. The CDR3 runs to 14 residues. CDR1 is MNHNS and CDR2 is SASEGT in the germline V gene. The CDR3 nucleotides read TGTGCCAGCAGTGGGGGGACTCACAGCACTGAAGCTTTCTTT. Amino acid sequence: CASSGGTHSTEAFF.

This clonotype was recorded at least ten times. The chain combines TRBV12-3 or TRBV12-4 with TRBJ1-1; D perhaps matches TRBD1 (6 bases). V lost 6 bases, J lost 0 bases, and 17 bases lay in between. There are 16 residues in the CDR3. The CDR3 region is CASSWAGGRLNTEAFF. The CDR3 DNA reads TGTGCCAGCAGCTGGGCGGGGGGCCGATTGAACACTGAAGCTTTCTTT.

This clonotype has at least ten counts. The chain joins TRBV27 to TRBJ2-3; 14 positions agree with TRBD2. From germline, CDR1 is MNHEY and CDR2 SMNVEV (reference sequence). V gave up 4 bases and J gave up 11 bases; unmatched junction bases: 14. The CDR3 contains 17 residues. The CDR3 reads CASSSQGGTSGGQGQYF. The CDR3 DNA reads TGTGCCAGCAGTTCCCAAGGCGGGACTAGCGGGGGTCAGGGGCAGTATTTT.

At least ten counts were recorded for this clonotype. CDR3 sequence (DNA): TGTGCCAGCAGTCCTAGCGGAGACAGGGGTACGGGGGCCAACGTCCTGACTTTC. Its protein product is CASSPSGDRGTGANVLTF. The J gene is TRBJ2-6, the V gene TRBV12-3 or TRBV12-4; possibly TRBD1 for D (8 bases). This CDR3 spans 18 amino acids. V was shortened by 5 bases and J by 4 bases, with 21 bases between the two germline ends.

There are many counts of this clonotype. The chain uses TRBV29-1 and TRBJ2-5; D possibly corresponds to TRBD2 (6 bases). The CDR3 has 16 amino acids. CDR1 is SQVTM, CDR2 ANQGSEA, per germline. V was cut by 1 base and J by 2 bases, with 17 bases left in between. CDR3 nucleotides: TGCAGCGTTGAAGGGGGGTCGCGGGGTTTACAAGAGACCCAGTACTTC. It is translated as CSVEGGSRGLQETQYF.

Regarding this clonotype: With a much larger clone just one base away, this may be a read error. This chain joins TRBV6-5 and TRBJ1-2; D perhaps matches TRBD1 (5 bases). The germline V gene has CDR1 MNHEY and CDR2 SVGAGI. There are 13 residues in the CDR3. The CDR3 bases are TGTGCCAGCGGTTATCGGCAGGGCAGAGGCTACACCTTC. Its protein product is CASGYRQGRGYTF.

Concerning this clonotype itself: A much larger clonotype is one base distant, so this may be a read error. The CDR3 DNA is TGTGCCAGCAGCTTAAGTCGGGGGAAAGATACGCAGTATTTT. This translates into CASSLSRGKDTQYF. The chain links TRBV11-2 to TRBJ2-3; perhaps TRBD2 as D (6 bases). The CDR3 consists of 14 residues. Trimming took 2 bases from V and 5 from J, leaving 11 bases between them. CDR1 is SGHAT, CDR2 FQNNGV, per germline.

This clonotype was counted only a few times. One junction end disagrees with the germline gene, perhaps due to a read error. This chain joins TRBV20-1 and TRBJ1-2; no clear D gene. The CDR3 is made up of 11 amino acids. Germline-derived CDR1 and CDR2 are DFQATT and SNEGSKA (reference sequence). In DNA form, the CDR3 reads TGCAGTGCTAGAGATGCGTATGGCTGCACCTTC. It translates to CSARDAYGCTF.

There are many counts of this clonotype. The CDR3: CAISEDRVRSGANVLTF. Here the CDR3 DNA reads TGTGCCATCAGTGAGGACAGGGTGCGCTCTGGGGCCAACGTCCTGACTTTC. The chain carries TRBV10-3 and TRBJ2-6; 7 bases map to TRBD1. This CDR3 contains 17 residues. The V gene end was trimmed by 2 bases and the J gene end by 0 bases; junction bases not matched to a gene: 4. Germline V lookup: CDR1 ENHRY, CDR2 SYGVKD.

This clonotype has a handful of counts. The chain is built from TRBV6-1 and TRBJ1-3, with unresolved D. V lost 5 bases and J 0 bases, leaving 8 bases between the germline ends. Germline V gene lookup returns CDR1 MNHNS and CDR2 SASEGT. The CDR3 runs 14 residues. CDR3 nucleotide sequence: TGTGCCAGCAGTTTACCTAACTCTGGAAACACCATATATTTT. Translating gives CASSLPNSGNTIYF.

The V call is TRBV19, the J call TRBJ2-2; D remains unclear. The CDR3 is 14 amino acids. The V gene lost 5 bases and the J gene lost 3 bases, with 10 bases spanning the gap. The germline V gene encodes CDR1 LNHDA and CDR2 SQIVND (reference sequence). The CDR3 loop is CASSWGIHTGELFF. The CDR3 DNA reads as TGTGCCAGTAGTTGGGGTATTCACACCGGGGAGCTGTTTTTT.